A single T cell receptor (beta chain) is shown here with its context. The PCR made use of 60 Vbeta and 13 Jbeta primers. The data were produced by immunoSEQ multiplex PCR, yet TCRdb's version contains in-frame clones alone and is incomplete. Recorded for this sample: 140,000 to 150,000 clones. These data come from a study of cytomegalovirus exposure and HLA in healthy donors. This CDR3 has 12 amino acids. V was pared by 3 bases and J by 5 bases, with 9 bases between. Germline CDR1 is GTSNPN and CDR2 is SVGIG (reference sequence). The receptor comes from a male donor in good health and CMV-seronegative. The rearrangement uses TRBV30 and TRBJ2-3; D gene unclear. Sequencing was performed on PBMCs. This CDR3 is CAWRQARDTQYF. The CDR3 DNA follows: TGTGCCTGGAGACAAGCGAGAGATACGCAGTATTTT.